Sequencing of this T cell receptor (beta chain) was carried out in a study of beta chain features in type 1 diabetes. Regarding the study as a whole: TCRB CDR3s were moderately but significantly shorter in Type 1 diabetes patients in all four CD4+ subsets.

Expressed TCRB transcripts got sequenced, as all isolated RNA was reverse transcribed. Produced via immunoSEQ multiplex PCR; TCRdb's table is partial and in-frame only. Among around 600,000 clones listed, around 12% were seen once. On this clone: Its antigen is not identified.

The TCR originated in a young man with type 1 diabetes. The sample comprised naive CD4+ T cells from blood.

The CDR3 loop is CASGTGGSGANVLTF. CDR3 sequence (DNA): TGCGCCAGCGGGACAGGTGGATCTGGGGCCAACGTCCTGACTTTC. The chain couples TRBV5-1 to TRBJ2-6; 8 bases line up with TRBD1. Per the germline V gene, CDR1 is SGHRS and CDR2 is YFSETQ. V was pared by 7 bases and J by 1 base, with 4 bases of the junction left unmatched. The CDR3 contains 15 residues. Full variable domain (rest looked up from reference TRBV5-1 and TRBJ2-6): KAGVTQTPRYLIKTRGQQVTLSCSPISGHRSVSWYQQTPGQGLQFLFEYFSETQRNKGNFPGRFSGRQFSNSRSEMNVSTLELGDSALYLCASGTGGSGANVLTFGAGSRLTVL.